This T cell receptor beta chain is drawn from a study of blood T cell repertoires in COVID-19. Followed longitudinally, the Seattle patients had been enrolled during active infection. In the original workflow: Nucleated cell counts were estimated from reference gene primer amplification. Profiling relied on immunoSEQ multiplex PCR, and the TCRdb table lists in-frame clones only, not all of them. D and trimming come from the DNA, and the V and J calls and clone size come from that table. The sample lists 110,000 to 150,000 clones, 70% to 80% occurring once. This TCR was sampled from a woman between 65 and 79 years old with COVID-19, enrolled during active disease. Sequencing input: peripheral blood.

Here the CDR3 reads CASSQEVDAGVVNEQFF. As DNA, the CDR3 is TGTGCCAGCAGCCAAGAAGTAGACGCGGGGGTGGTTAATGAGCAGTTCTTC. This chain connects TRBV4-2 to TRBJ2-1, with TRBD2 matching 7 bases. CDR1 LGHNA and CDR2 YNFKEQ come from the germline V gene. This CDR3 spans 17 amino acids. The V gene end was trimmed by 0 bases and the J gene end by 7 bases; junction bases not matched to a gene: 12.